This section outlines one T cell receptor beta chain sequence together with its context. Its target is not known. The sample belongs to a study of identical twins. Regarding the study as a whole: Instead of following the same donors, the conclusions were based on cross-sectional statistical analysis. Abundant beta clonotypes from cord blood bore fewer insertions; memory repertoires lacked this pattern.

The germline V and J ends were trimmed by 9 bases and 4 bases, with 13 bases remaining between them. Germline-derived CDR1 and CDR2 are KGHSH and LQKENI. The CDR3 loop spans 12 amino acids. TCRdb re-derived calls from the 5' RACE reads in MiXCR, one entry per CDR3 protein. Of about 240,000 distinct CDR3 sequences listed, roughly 12% are singletons. In addition, the sample was reused for a study of yellow fever vaccine responses in identical twins. From that second work: Vaccine-induced T cell responses in twins were reportedly observed to appear partly convergent, partly personalized.

This TCR derives from a young woman in good health. Specimen: memory (CD45RO+) T cells sorted from blood. V usage is TRBV18 and J usage is TRBJ2-7, with D tentatively TRBD1 (5 bases). In DNA form, the CDR3 reads TGTGCCAGTATGGACACCAGATACGAGCAGTACTTC. Its translation: CASMDTRYEQYF.